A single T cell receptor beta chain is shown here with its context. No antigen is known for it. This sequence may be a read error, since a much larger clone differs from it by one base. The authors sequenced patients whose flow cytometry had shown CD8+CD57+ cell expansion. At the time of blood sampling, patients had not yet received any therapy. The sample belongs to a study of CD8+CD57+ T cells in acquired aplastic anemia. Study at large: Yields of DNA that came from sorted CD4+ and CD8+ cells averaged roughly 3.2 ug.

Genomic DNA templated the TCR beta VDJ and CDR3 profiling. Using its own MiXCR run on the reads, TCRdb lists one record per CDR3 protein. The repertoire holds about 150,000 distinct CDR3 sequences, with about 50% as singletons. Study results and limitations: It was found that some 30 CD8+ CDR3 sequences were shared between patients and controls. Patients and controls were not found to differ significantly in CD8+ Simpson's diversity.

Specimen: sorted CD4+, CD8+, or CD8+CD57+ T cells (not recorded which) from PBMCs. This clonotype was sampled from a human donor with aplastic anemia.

The chain's CDR3 is CASSLLNQPQHF. CDR3 DNA sequence: TGTGCCAGCAGCCTTCTCAATCAGCCCCAGCATTTT. This chain joins TRBV4-2 and TRBJ1-5, with D unresolved. The germline V gene encodes CDR1 LGHNA and CDR2 YNFKEQ. Trimming cost V 4 bases and J 3 bases, with 4 bases left between them. This CDR3 region has 12 residues.